This entry describes one TCR beta chain. Its antigen is unidentified. Measured with immunoSEQ multiplex PCR; TCRdb has only the in-frame clones, and not every one. Found here are about 1 million clones, about three quarters of them singletons; the top ten hold around 1.5%. V lost 4 bases and J 5 bases, leaving 15 bases between the germline ends. The CDR3 covers 14 residues. The germline V gene has CDR1 SGHRS and CDR2 YFSETQ. The study enrolled healthy HIV-negative adults without recent acute infections or vaccinations as donors. This specimen belongs to a study of shared clonotypes between healthy human individuals. Study-wide findings and caveats: The naive CD4 repertoires of several donors were compared, and roughly 5% of clonotypes were shared.

The chain recombines TRBV5-1 with TRBJ1-2, with D hard to call. The source of this sequence is a man younger than 35 in good health. The source material was memory CD4+ T cells sorted from blood. Subset meaning: CD45RA-negative fraction. The CDR3 DNA is TGCGCCAGCAGCGACGGACGTGGTTCTTATGGCTACACCTTC. Translating it yields CASSDGRGSYGYTF.